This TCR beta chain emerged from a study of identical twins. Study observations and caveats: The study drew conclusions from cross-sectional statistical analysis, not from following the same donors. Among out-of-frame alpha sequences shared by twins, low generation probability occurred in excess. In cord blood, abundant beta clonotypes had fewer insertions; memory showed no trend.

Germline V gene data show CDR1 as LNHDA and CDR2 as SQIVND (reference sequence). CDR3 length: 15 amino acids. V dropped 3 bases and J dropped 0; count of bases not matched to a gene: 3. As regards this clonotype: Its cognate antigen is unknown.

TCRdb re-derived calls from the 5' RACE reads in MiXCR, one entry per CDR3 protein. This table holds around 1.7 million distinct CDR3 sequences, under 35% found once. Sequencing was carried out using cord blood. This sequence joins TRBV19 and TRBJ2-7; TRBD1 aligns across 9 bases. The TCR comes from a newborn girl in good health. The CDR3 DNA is TGTGCCAGTAGTATGGGGACAGGGCTCTCCTACGAGCAGTACTTC. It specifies CASSMGTGLSYEQYF. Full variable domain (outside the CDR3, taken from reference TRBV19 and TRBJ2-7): DGGITQSPKYLFRKEGQNVTLSCEQNLNHDAMYWYRQDPGQGLRLIYYSQIVNDFQKGDIAEGYSVSREKKESFPLTVTSAQKNPTAFYLCASSMGTGLSYEQYFGPGTRLTVT.